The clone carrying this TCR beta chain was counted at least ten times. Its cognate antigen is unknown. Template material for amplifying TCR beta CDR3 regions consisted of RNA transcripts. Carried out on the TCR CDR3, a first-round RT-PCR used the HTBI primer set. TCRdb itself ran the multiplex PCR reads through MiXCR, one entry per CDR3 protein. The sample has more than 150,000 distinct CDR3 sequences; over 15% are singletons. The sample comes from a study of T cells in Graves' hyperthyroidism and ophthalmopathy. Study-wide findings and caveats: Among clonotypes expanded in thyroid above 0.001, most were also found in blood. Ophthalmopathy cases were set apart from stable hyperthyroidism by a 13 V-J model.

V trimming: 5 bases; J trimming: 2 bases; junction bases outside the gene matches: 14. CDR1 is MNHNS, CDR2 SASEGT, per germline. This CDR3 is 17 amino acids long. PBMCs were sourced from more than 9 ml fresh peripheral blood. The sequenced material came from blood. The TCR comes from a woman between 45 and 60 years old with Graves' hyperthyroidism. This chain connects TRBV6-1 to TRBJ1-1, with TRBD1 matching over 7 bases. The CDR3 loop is CASSSTGKGWANTEAFF. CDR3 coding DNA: TGTGCCAGCAGTTCGACAGGGAAGGGTTGGGCAAACACTGAAGCTTTCTTT.